This T cell receptor beta chain appears in the sequencing data of a study of blood T cell repertoires in COVID-19. Whole-study context: Acute-phase and convalescent COVID-19 samples originated in the United States, Italy and Spain. T cells, B-cell-depleted T cells, or PBMCs provided the cDNA or gDNA that served as material.

The CDR3 has 16 amino acids. V lost 0 bases and J lost 5, with 14 bases in between. Germline V gene data show CDR1 as LNHNV and CDR2 as YYDKDF (reference sequence). Per the authors' pipeline: Reference gene primer amplification gave nucleated cell count estimates. The data were produced by immunoSEQ multiplex PCR, yet TCRdb's version contains in-frame clones alone and is incomplete. V, J and clone size are taken as reported in that table, and D and trimming were inferred from the DNA itself. The sample includes about 15,000 clones, 65% to 80% of them seen just once. This receptor was identified in a boy younger than 10 with active or convalescent COVID-19. The chain links TRBV15 to TRBJ1-5; D may be TRBD1 (6 bases). The sequenced sample was peripheral blood. The DNA for the CDR3 is TGTGCCACCAGCAGAGATAGCGGGGGGCGGTATCAGCCCCAGCATTTT. Its translation is CATSRDSGGRYQPQHF.